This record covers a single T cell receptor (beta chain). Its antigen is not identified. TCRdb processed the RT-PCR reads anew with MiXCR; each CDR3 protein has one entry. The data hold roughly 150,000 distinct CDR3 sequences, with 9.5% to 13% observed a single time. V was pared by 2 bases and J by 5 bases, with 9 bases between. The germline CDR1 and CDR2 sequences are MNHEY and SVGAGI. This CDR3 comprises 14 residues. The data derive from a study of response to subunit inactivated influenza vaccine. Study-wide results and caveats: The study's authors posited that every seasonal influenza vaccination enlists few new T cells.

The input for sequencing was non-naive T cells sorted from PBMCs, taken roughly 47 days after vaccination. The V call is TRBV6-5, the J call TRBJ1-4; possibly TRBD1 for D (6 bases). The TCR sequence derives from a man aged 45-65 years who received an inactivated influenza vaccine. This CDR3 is CASSYARGNEKLFF. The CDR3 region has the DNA TGTGCCAGCAGTTACGCCAGGGGCAATGAAAAACTGTTTTTT.